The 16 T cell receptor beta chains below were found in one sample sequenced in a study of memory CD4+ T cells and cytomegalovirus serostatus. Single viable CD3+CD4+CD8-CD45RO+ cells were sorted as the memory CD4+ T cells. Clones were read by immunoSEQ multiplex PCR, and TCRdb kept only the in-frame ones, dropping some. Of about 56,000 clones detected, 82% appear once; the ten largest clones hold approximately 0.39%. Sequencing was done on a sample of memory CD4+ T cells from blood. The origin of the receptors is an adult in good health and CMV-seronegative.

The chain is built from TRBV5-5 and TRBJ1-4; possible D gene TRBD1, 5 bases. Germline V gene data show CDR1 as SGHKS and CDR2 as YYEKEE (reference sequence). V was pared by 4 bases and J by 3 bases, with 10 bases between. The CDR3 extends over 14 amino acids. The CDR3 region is CASSGGGANEKLFF. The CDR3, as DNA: TGTGCCAGCAGCGGCGGGGGAGCTAATGAAAAACTGTTTTTT. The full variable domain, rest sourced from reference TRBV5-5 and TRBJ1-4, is DAGVTQSPTHLIKTRGQQVTLRCSPISGHKSVSWYQQVLGQGPQFIFQYYEKEERGRGNFPDRFSARQFPNYSSELNVNALLLGDSALYLCASSGGGANEKLFFGSGTQLSVL.

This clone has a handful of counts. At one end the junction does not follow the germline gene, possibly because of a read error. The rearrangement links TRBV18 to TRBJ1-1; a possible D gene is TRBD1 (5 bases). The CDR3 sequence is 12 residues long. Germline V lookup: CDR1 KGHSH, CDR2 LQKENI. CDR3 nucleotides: TGTGCCAGCGCACCAGGGCGCACTGAAGCTTTCTTT. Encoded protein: CASAPGRTEAFF.

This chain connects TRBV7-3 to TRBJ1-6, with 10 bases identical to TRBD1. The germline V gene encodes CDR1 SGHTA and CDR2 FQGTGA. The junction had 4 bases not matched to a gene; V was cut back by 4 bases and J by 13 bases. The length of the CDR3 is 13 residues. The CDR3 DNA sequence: TGTGCCAGCAGCTCGGGACAGGGGACGCCCCTCCACTTT. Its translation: CASSSGQGTPLHF.

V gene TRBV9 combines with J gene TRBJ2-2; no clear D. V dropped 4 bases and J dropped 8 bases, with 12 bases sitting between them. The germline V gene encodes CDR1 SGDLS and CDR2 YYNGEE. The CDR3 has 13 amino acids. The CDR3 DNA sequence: TGTGCCAGCAGCACATATACTCGTGGGGAGCTGTTTTTT. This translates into CASSTYTRGELFF.

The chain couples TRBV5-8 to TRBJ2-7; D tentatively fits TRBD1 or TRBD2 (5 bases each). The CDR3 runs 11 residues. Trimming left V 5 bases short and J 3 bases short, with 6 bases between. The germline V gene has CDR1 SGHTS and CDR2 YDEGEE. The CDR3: CASRGDYEQYF. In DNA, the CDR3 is TGTGCCAGCAGGGGGGACTACGAGCAGTACTTC.

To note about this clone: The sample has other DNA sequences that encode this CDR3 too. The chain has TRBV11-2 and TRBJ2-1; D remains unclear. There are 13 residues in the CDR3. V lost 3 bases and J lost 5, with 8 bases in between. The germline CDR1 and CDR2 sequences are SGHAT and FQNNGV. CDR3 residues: CASSLGLNNEQFF. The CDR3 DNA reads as TGTGCCAGCAGCTTGGGCTTGAACAATGAGCAGTTCTTC.

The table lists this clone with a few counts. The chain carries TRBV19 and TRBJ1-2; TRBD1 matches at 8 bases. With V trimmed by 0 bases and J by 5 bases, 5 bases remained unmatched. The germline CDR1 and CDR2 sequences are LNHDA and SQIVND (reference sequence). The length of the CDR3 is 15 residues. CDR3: CASSIDWTGNYGYTF. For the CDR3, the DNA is TGTGCCAGTAGTATAGACTGGACAGGGAATTATGGCTACACCTTC.

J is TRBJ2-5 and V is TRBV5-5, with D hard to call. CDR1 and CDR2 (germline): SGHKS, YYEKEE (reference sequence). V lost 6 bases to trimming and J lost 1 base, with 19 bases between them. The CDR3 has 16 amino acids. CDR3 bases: TGTGCCAGCAAGTTAAGGGTAGGGAAAGGCCAAGAGACCCAGTACTTC. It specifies CASKLRVGKGQETQYF.

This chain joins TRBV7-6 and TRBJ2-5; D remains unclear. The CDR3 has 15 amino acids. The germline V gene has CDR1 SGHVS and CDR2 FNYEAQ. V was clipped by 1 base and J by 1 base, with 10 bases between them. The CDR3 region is CASSLGQTLQETQYF. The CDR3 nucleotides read TGTGCCAGCAGCTTAGGACAAACCCTCCAAGAGACCCAGTACTTC.

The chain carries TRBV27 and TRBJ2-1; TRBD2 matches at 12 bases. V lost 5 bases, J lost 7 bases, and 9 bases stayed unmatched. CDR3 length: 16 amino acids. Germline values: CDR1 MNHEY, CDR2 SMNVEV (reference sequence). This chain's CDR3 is CASSRMTSGGENEQFF. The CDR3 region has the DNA TGTGCCAGCAGTCGTATGACTAGCGGGGGAGAAAATGAGCAGTTCTTC.

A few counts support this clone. The CDR3 DNA follows: TGTGCCAGCAGCGTAAGTCTGCACAGCAGCTCTGAAGCTTTCTTT. Translation gives CASSVSLHSSSEAFF. V is TRBV9 and J is TRBJ1-1, with no clear D. The CDR3 has 15 residues. Germline V gives CDR1 SGDLS, CDR2 YYNGEE. V gave up 1 base and J gave up 6 bases, with 16 bases separating them.

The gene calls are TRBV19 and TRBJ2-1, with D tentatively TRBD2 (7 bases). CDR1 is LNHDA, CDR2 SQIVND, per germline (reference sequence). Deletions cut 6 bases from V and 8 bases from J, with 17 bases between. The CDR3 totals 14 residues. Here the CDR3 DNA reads TGTGCCAGTAGGAGGGGGGAGGGCGGCTATGAGCAGTTCTTC. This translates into CASRRGEGGYEQFF.

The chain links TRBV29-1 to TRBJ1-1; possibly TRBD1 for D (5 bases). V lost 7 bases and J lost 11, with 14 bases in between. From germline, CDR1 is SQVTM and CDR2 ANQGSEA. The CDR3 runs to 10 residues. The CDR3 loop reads CSALEGLAFF. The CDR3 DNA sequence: TGCAGCGCTCTCGAGGGGCTGGCTTTCTTT.

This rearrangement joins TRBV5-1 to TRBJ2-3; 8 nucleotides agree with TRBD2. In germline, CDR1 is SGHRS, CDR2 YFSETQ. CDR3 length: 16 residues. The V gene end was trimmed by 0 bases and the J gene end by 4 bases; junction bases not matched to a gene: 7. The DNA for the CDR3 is TGCGCCAGCAGCTTGGAGAAGGGGACTAGAGCAGATACGCAGTATTTT. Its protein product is CASSLEKGTRADTQYF.

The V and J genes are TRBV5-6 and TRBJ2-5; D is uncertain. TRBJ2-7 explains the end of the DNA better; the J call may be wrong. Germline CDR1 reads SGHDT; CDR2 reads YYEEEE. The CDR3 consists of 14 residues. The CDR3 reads CASSPDQSSYEQYF. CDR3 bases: TGTGCCAGCAGCCCGGATCAGAGCTCCTACGAGCAGTACTTC.

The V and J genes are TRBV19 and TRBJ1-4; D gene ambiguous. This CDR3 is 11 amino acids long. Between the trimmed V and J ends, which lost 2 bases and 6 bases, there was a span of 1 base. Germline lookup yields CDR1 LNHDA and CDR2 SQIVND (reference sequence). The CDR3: CASSIYEKLFF. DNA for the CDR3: TGTGCCAGTAGTATATATGAAAAACTGTTTTTT.